Listed here are 11 T cell receptor beta chains from one sample, sequenced in a study of OX40 agonist ivuxolimab in advanced cancers. Sequenced by immunoSEQ multiplex PCR; TCRdb stores in-frame clones only, minus some. The sample includes tens of thousands of clones, about 76% of them seen just once. The input for sequencing was CD4+ or CD8+ T cells sorted from blood, taken in a trial of the OX40 agonist ivuxolimab. The source of these receptors is an adult with an advanced solid tumor such as melanoma, head and neck, liver or kidney cancer.

The CDR3 nucleotides are TGCGCCAGCAGCTTGCAGGGGGGCCGTAATTCACCCCTCCACTTT. The encoded protein is CASSLQGGRNSPLHF. The chain couples TRBV5-1 to TRBJ1-6, with 7 bases matching TRBD1. The germline V gene has CDR1 SGHRS and CDR2 YFSETQ. J gave up 6 bases and V 1 base, and 4 bases lay outside the gene matches. This CDR3 region has 15 residues.

This chain connects TRBV5-1 to TRBJ1-1; D not certain. Trimming took off 0 bases at V and 4 bases at J, with 31 bases between the two ends. The CDR3 loop spans 21 amino acids. The germline V gene has CDR1 SGHRS and CDR2 YFSETQ. The CDR3 nucleotides are TGCGCCAGCAGCTTGGTATCTCCTAGTGTGGGCAGGTTGGCTGCAGGCACTGAAGCTTTCTTT. It yields the protein CASSLVSPSVGRLAAGTEAFF.

The genes are TRBV7-9 and TRBJ1-2; D not certain. The germline V gene has CDR1 SEHNR and CDR2 FQNEAQ (reference sequence). The ends were cut back, 5 bases at V and 7 bases at J, with 17 bases in the middle. This CDR3 is 14 amino acids long. DNA of the CDR3: TGTGCCAGCAGCCCTAAGGCCTATCGGGGTGGCTACACCTTC. Translated: CASSPKAYRGGYTF.

V is TRBV9 and J is TRBJ2-7; TRBD2 matches 7 bases. The germline V gene has CDR1 SGDLS and CDR2 YYNGEE. The CDR3 is 16 residues long. V shed 3 bases, J shed 8 bases, and the junction held 17 bases outside the gene matches. The CDR3: CASSAPRGGLSYQQYF. The CDR3 nucleotides read TGTGCCAGCAGCGCCCCCCGGGGAGGGCTTTCCTATCAGCAGTACTTC.

The CDR3 nucleotides are TGTGCCAGCTCACCACTTGAGGGGTCGAACACTGAAGCTTTCTTT. It encodes CASSPLEGSNTEAFF. The chain carries TRBV18 and TRBJ1-1, with a weak D call TRBD1 (5 bases). CDR1 is KGHSH, CDR2 LQKENI, per germline. Between the trimmed V and J ends, which lost 1 base and 1 base, there was a span of 10 bases. CDR3 length: 15 residues.

V gene TRBV7-2 combines with J gene TRBJ2-5; D perhaps matches TRBD2 (6 bases). CDR3 length: 14 residues. V was cut by 1 base and J by 4 bases, with 10 bases left in between. Germline-derived CDR1 and CDR2 are SGHTA and FQGNSA. This CDR3 reads CASSLVGGTETQYF. The CDR3 DNA reads as TGTGCCAGCAGCTTAGTTGGGGGGACAGAGACCCAGTACTTC.

This clone is judged large. The genes are TRBV11-2 and TRBJ2-7; TRBD2 might be the D (7 bases). The germline V gene encodes CDR1 SGHAT and CDR2 FQNNGV. V shed 1 base and J shed 6 bases, with 13 bases lying between them. The CDR3 covers 14 residues. The CDR3: CASSLVGGASEQYF. The CDR3 DNA reads TGTGCCAGCAGCTTAGTGGGGGGGGCCTCCGAGCAGTACTTC.

The genes are TRBV7-9 and TRBJ2-7; D is undetermined. Looked up from germline, CDR1 is SEHNR and CDR2 is FQNEAQ (reference sequence). Trimming removed 1 base from V and 7 bases from J, with 8 bases in between. This CDR3 spans 12 amino acids. DNA of the CDR3: TGTGCCAGCAGCTTAGTGGCTCGGGAGCAGTACTTC. As protein: CASSLVAREQYF. Full variable domain (missing parts from reference TRBV7-9 and TRBJ2-7): DTGVSQNPRHKITKRGQNVTFRCDPISEHNRLYWYRQTLGQGPEFLTYFQNEAQLEKSRLLSDRFSAERPKGSFSTLEIQRTEQGDSAMYLCASSLVAREQYFGPGTRLTVT.

V usage is TRBV5-1 and J usage is TRBJ1-6; D unclear. Germline V lookup: CDR1 SGHRS, CDR2 YFSETQ. V shed 5 bases and J shed 12 bases, with 9 bases lying between them. The CDR3 spans 11 residues. In DNA, the CDR3 is TGCGCCAGCAGATATGAGGGACCCCTCCACTTT. Protein product: CASRYEGPLHF.

This chain uses TRBV10-2 with TRBJ1-2; D not resolved. Germline CDR1 reads WSHSY; CDR2 reads SAAADI. V lost 2 bases, J lost 5 bases, and 3 bases lay in between. This CDR3 spans 11 amino acids. The CDR3 spells CASSEGYGYTF. The CDR3 nucleotides read TGCGCCAGCAGTGAGGGATATGGCTACACCTTC.

The J gene is TRBJ1-1, the V gene TRBV6-1; the D gene is possibly TRBD1 (5 bases). Germline values: CDR1 MNHNS, CDR2 SASEGT. The CDR3 spans 13 residues. The V end lost 10 bases, the J end lost 10 bases, and 22 bases lay between the germline ends. The CDR3 DNA reads TGTGCCACCCCGGGACGGAGCTTTTTAGGAGCTTTCTTT. This encodes CATPGRSFLGAFF.